Listed below are T cell receptor beta chains from one sample, sequenced in a study of blood T cell repertoires in COVID-19. The protocol was immunoSEQ multiplex PCR, while the TCRdb copy is restricted to in-frame clones and leaves out a portion. The data hold about 210,000 clones, with approximately 89% observed a single time. Sequenced: peripheral blood. The receptors derive from a woman aged 40 to 50 with acute or convalescent COVID-19. Both conserved end residues are part of each CDR3. D genes are given only for firm matches. Size is stated for part of the rows, as once, few or many counts, or as a class when the clone is expanded.

d_call,clone_size,v_call,j_call,cdr3_nt,cdr3_aa
-,-,TRBV25-1,TRBJ1-1,TGTGCCAGCAGTGAATATTATCCAATCGGGCAGGGGAACACTGAAGCTTTCTTT,CASSEYYPIGQGNTEAFF
-,-,TRBV15,TRBJ2-5,TGTGCCACCAGCAGGGCAGGGGGGATTCGAGAGACCCAGTACTTC,CATSRAGGIRETQYF
-,-,TRBV19,TRBJ1-5,TGTGCCAGTAATCCAGGAAGGGGCGGCAATCAGCCCCAGCATTTT,CASNPGRGGNQPQHF
-,-,TRBV15,TRBJ2-3,TGTGCCACCAGCAGACCTAGATATGAGGGCGCTGAGGAAAATACGCAGTATTTT,CATSRPRYEGAEENTQYF
-,-,TRBV7-7,TRBJ2-3,TGTGCCAGCAGCGCGGGACTTTACACAGATACGCAGTATTTT,CASSAGLYTDTQYF
-,-,TRBV10-1,TRBJ1-1,TGCGCCAGCAGTGAAAGGCGGAGGAACACTGAAGCTTTCTTT,CASSERRRNTEAFF
TRBD1,-,TRBV7-8,TRBJ1-1,TGTGCCAGCAGTCCAAGACGACAGGGATCTCCTGAAGCTTTCTTT,CASSPRRQGSPEAFF
TRBD1,-,TRBV6-1,TRBJ2-1,TGTGCCAGCAGTGAGGCGGGACAGGGGGCTTCTGAGCAGTTCTTC,CASSEAGQGASEQFF
-,once,TRBV5-1,TRBJ2-2,TGCGCCAGCAGCTTGGGGCCCTCCGGGGAGCTGTTTTTT,CASSLGPSGELFF
-,-,TRBV9,TRBJ1-2,TGTGCCAGCAGCGGAACAAATCCGGGACAAGGCTACGGCTACACCTTC,CASSGTNPGQGYGYTF
TRBD1,-,TRBV25-1,TRBJ1-5,TGTGCCAGCAGTCAGACAGGGAGCTCGATCAATCAGCCCCAGCATTTT,CASSQTGSSINQPQHF
-,-,TRBV5-1,TRBJ2-2,TGCGCCAGCAGCTTGTCGGCGAACACCGGGGAGCTGTTTTTT,CASSLSANTGELFF
-,-,TRBV19,TRBJ1-1,TGTGCCAGTAGTAGGGAGGCAGAGAACACTGAAGCTTTCTTT,CASSREAENTEAFF
-,-,TRBV9,TRBJ2-1,TGTGCCAGCAGCGTAGCTGGCAGGGGAAGTCATGAGCAGTTCTTC,CASSVAGRGSHEQFF
TRBD1,-,TRBV18,TRBJ1-2,TGTGCCAGCTCACCTAAGGGGACAGCCAGCCTAAACTATGGCTACACCTTC,CASSPKGTASLNYGYTF
TRBD1,-,TRBV19,TRBJ2-5,TGTGCCAGTAGTATGGGGACAGGGGATTCAGAGACCCAGTACTTC,CASSMGTGDSETQYF
-,-,TRBV6-6,TRBJ1-2,TGTGCCAGCAGTTACAGGGAGGTTGGCTACACCTTC,CASSYREVGYTF
TRBD1,few,TRBV5-1,TRBJ2-3,TGCGCCAGCAGCCCAGGGACAGGCACAGATACGCAGTATTTT,CASSPGTGTDTQYF
-,-,TRBV19,TRBJ2-2,TGTGCCAGTAGTCCCCATTTAGGACTGAGTATTACCGGGGAGCTGTTTTTT,CASSPHLGLSITGELFF
TRBD1,-,TRBV6-5,TRBJ2-3,TGTGCCAGCATTCTTCGACAGGGGGGCACAGATACGCAGTATTTT,CASILRQGGTDTQYF
-,-,TRBV5-4,TRBJ1-1,TGTGCCAGCAGCTCGGGGGGAGGGCGGAACACTGAAGCTTTCTTT,CASSSGGGRNTEAFF
TRBD1,-,TRBV5-4,TRBJ1-2,TGTGCCAGCAGCTGGGACAGGGGCCCAAGCCCCTATGGCTACACCTTC,CASSWDRGPSPYGYTF
-,-,TRBV14,TRBJ1-2,TGTGCCAGCAGCCAGTTCGAGATATATGGCTACACCTTC,CASSQFEIYGYTF
-,-,TRBV5-4,TRBJ2-3,TGTGCCAGCAGTCAGGGTTGGGACACAGATACGCAGTATTTT,CASSQGWDTDTQYF
TRBD1,-,TRBV3-1/TRBV3-2,TRBJ1-2,TGTGCCAGCAGCCCCAGGGACAGGGGCGTTGGCTACACCTTC,CASSPRDRGVGYTF
TRBD1,-,TRBV27,TRBJ2-5,TGTGCCAGCAGTTTTTCGGTAGGGACAGGGGAAGAGACCCAGTACTTC,CASSFSVGTGEETQYF
TRBD2,-,TRBV4-1,TRBJ2-3,TGCGCCAGCAGCCTCCGGACTAGCGGGGGGACGGCAGATACGCAGTATTTT,CASSLRTSGGTADTQYF
-,few,TRBV18,TRBJ1-5,TGTGCCAGCTCACCTCTTTCTCCCGGGGGGAGCAATCAGCCCCAGCATTTT,CASSPLSPGGSNQPQHF
-,-,TRBV11-1,TRBJ2-3,TGTGCCAGCAGCGCGGGGACAGATACGCAGTATTTT,CASSAGTDTQYF
-,-,TRBV5-6,TRBJ1-1,TGTGCTAGCAGCTTAAGAAAGGGGTGGGAAGCTTTCTTT,CASSLRKGWEAFF
-,-,TRBV4-1,TRBJ2-3,TGCGCCAGCAGCCAAGGTCTCGGTGCGGATACGCAGTATTTT,CASSQGLGADTQYF
TRBD1,-,TRBV19,TRBJ2-4,TGTGCCAGTAGCCAGACAGGGCTTGCCAAAAACATTCAGTACTTC,CASSQTGLAKNIQYF
TRBD2,-,TRBV4-2,TRBJ2-5,TGTGCCAGCAGCCAACCAGCGGGACTAGCGGGGGGACACCAAGAGACCCAGTACTTC,CASSQPAGLAGGHQETQYF
TRBD1,-,TRBV11-3,TRBJ1-1,TGTGCCAGCAGCCCTTTGACAGGGGTAGCTTTCTTT,CASSPLTGVAFF
TRBD2,-,TRBV5-4,TRBJ2-1,TGTGCCAGCATCCGATATGTGACTAGCGGGGGGAATGAGCAGTTCTTC,CASIRYVTSGGNEQFF
TRBD2,-,TRBV30,TRBJ2-3,TGTGCCTGGATAGAGGGCGGGGGGCCAGATACGCAGTATTTT,CAWIEGGGPDTQYF
TRBD1,-,TRBV6-6,TRBJ2-6,TGTGCCAGCAGTCCTTCACAGGGGAACTCTGGGGCCAACGTCCTGACTTTC,CASSPSQGNSGANVLTF
-,-,TRBV9,TRBJ1-2,TGTGCCAGCAGCGTAGGGGACATCTATGGCTACACCTTC,CASSVGDIYGYTF
TRBD1,-,TRBV19,TRBJ1-4,TGTGCCAGTAGTGCCCGGATCGACAGGGGTAATGAAAAACTGTTTTTT,CASSARIDRGNEKLFF
TRBD1,once,TRBV12-5,TRBJ2-2,TGTGCTAGTGCCCGCTTAGGGGGCGTTTTCACCGGGGAGCTGTTTTTT,CASARLGGVFTGELFF
-,-,TRBV30,TRBJ1-1,TGTGCCTGGGGGGCCGGAATTGAAGCTTTCTTT,CAWGAGIEAFF
-,-,TRBV27,TRBJ1-2,TGTGCCAGCAGTTTAAGGCAGGGGCTTTATGGCTACACCTTC,CASSLRQGLYGYTF
-,-,TRBV9,TRBJ1-1,TGTGCCAGCAGCGCAGCGGTGAACACTGAAGCTTTCTTT,CASSAAVNTEAFF
-,-,TRBV12-1,TRBJ2-5,TGTGCCAGCAGCACCCCCTACAGGGGGCGGCGGGAAGGGTACCAAGAGACCCAGTACTTC,CASSTPYRGRREGYQETQYF
TRBD1,-,TRBV25-1,TRBJ1-1,TGTGCCAGCCGGAGACAGGGCTGGAGCACTGAAGCTTTCTTT,CASRRQGWSTEAFF
-,once,TRBV19,TRBJ1-1,TGTGCCAGTAGTATTGCAGGCATTGAAGCTTTCTTT,CASSIAGIEAFF
-,-,TRBV30,TRBJ1-6,TGTGCCTGGAGTGTAGGGGGATCGGGCCTCCACTTT,CAWSVGGSGLHF
-,-,TRBV6-2/TRBV6-3,TRBJ1-5,TGTGCCAGCAGCCCCCCGGGGGTCAGGCCCCAGCATTTT,CASSPPGVRPQHF
-,-,TRBV2,TRBJ1-5,TGTGCCAGCAGTGTCGAACAAAGCAATCAGCCCCAGCATTTT,CASSVEQSNQPQHF
TRBD1,-,TRBV7-9,TRBJ2-4,TGTGCCAGCAGCCGACAGGGGACCAAAAACATTCAGTACTTC,CASSRQGTKNIQYF
-,-,TRBV5-4,TRBJ2-3,TGTGCCAGCAGCGACCGCAGGGTAAGCACAGATACGCAGTATTTT,CASSDRRVSTDTQYF
-,-,TRBV14,TRBJ1-3,TGTGCCAGCAGCCAAGGTAGAGCTGGAAACACCATATATTTT,CASSQGRAGNTIYF
-,-,TRBV7-2,TRBJ1-4,TGTGCCAGCAGCTCACCGACAGGACATGAAAAACTGTTTTTT,CASSSPTGHEKLFF
TRBD1,-,TRBV10-2,TRBJ1-3,TGCGCCAGCAGCCTTATCCACCCGGGACAGGGCAGCTCTGGAAACACCATATATTTT,CASSLIHPGQGSSGNTIYF
-,-,TRBV2,TRBJ1-5,TGTGCCAGCAGTGATGGCAGGGGTGGATATGGCAATCAGCCCCAGCATTTT,CASSDGRGGYGNQPQHF
-,-,TRBV3-1/TRBV3-2,TRBJ1-5,TGTGCCAGCAGCCAAGACTCCGGGGGAAATCAGCCCCAGCATTTT,CASSQDSGGNQPQHF
-,once,TRBV27,TRBJ2-1,TGTGCCAGCAGTTTGGGGGGATCCTACAATGAGCAGTTCTTC,CASSLGGSYNEQFF
TRBD1,-,TRBV3-1/TRBV3-2,TRBJ2-2,TGTGCCAGCCGGCAGGGGGCGAACACCGGGGAGCTGTTTTTT,CASRQGANTGELFF
TRBD2,-,TRBV9,TRBJ2-1,TGTGCCAGCAGCCTCGCCAGCGGGGAGTACAATGAGCAGTTCTTC,CASSLASGEYNEQFF
TRBD1,-,TRBV5-4,TRBJ2-3,TGTGCCAGCAGCTTGGCCCTACAGGGGTGGAACACAGATACGCAGTATTTT,CASSLALQGWNTDTQYF